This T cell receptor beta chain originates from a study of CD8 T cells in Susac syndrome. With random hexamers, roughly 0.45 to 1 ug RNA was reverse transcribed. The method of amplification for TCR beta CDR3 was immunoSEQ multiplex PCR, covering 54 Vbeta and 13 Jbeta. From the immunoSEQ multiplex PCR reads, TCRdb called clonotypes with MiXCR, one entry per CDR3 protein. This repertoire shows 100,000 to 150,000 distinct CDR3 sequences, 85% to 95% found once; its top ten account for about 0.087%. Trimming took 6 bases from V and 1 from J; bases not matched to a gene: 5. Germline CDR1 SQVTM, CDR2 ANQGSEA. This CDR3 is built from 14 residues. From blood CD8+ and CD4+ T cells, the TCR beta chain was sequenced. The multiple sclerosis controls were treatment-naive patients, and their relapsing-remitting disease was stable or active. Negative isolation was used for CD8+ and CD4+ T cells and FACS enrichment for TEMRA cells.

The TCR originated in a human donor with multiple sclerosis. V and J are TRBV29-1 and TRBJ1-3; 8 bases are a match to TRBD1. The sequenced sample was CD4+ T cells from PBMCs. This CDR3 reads CSVETGVSGNTIYF. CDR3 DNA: TGCAGCGTAGAGACAGGGGTTTCTGGAAACACCATATATTTT.